The present T cell receptor (beta chain) was sequenced within a study of cytomegalovirus exposure and HLA in healthy donors. The CDR3 runs to 15 residues. From germline, CDR1 is SGDLS and CDR2 YYNGEE. Trimming cost V 3 bases and J 9 bases; bases outside gene matches: 7. Use of 60 Vbeta and 13 Jbeta primers characterized the PCR. Libraries were prepared by immunoSEQ multiplex PCR; TCRdb keeps only in-frame clonotypes and omits some of them. The data hold some 140,000 clones, with roughly 80% observed a single time. Specimen: PBMCs. The sequence was collected from a woman in her 50s in good health and CMV-seropositive. The gene calls are TRBV9 and TRBJ1-6, with 9 bases matching TRBD1. The CDR3 here is CASSAFGTGTSPLHF. The CDR3 nucleotides read TGTGCCAGCAGCGCCTTCGGGACAGGGACTTCACCCCTCCACTTT.